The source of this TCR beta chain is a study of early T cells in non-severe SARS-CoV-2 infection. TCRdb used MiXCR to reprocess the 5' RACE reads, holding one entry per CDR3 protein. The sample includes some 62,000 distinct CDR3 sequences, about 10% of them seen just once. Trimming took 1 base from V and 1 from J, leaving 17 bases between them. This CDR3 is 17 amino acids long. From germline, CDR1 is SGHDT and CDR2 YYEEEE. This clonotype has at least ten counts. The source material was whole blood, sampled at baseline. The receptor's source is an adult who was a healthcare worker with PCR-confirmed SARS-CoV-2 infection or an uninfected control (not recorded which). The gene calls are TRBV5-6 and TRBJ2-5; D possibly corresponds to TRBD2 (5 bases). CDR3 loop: CASSLLRFRGVQETQYF. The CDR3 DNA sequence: TGTGCCAGCAGCTTGCTTCGTTTCCGGGGTGTCCAAGAGACCCAGTACTTC.